The T cell receptor beta chain under discussion was sequenced for a study of shared clonotypes between healthy human individuals. Sequencing used immunoSEQ multiplex PCR; TCRdb keeps in-frame clones, though not all of them. The sample records 2,500,000 or so clones, 80% to 95% being singletons. The CDR3 is 15 amino acids. The germline gives CDR1 SNHLY, CDR2 FYNNEI. V dropped 6 bases and J dropped 6; count of bases not matched to a gene: 9. J is TRBJ2-2 and V is TRBV2; 8 bases align to TRBD1. The specimen was naive CD4+ T cells from PBMCs. The subset was: CD45RA+ positively selected. This TCR derives from a young man in good health. Some clones in this sample may be carry-over from other donors' samples. The CDR3 DNA sequence: TGTGCCAGCAGCCGTTGGACAGGGCGGGCCGGGGAGCTGTTTTTT. Protein sequence: CASSRWTGRAGELFF.